This TCR beta chain was obtained from a study of cytomegalovirus exposure and HLA in healthy donors. The study ran its PCR with 60 Vbeta and 13 Jbeta primers. Libraries were prepared by immunoSEQ multiplex PCR; TCRdb keeps only in-frame clonotypes and omits some of them. The sample has around 130,000 clones, around 85% seen once. Germline V gene data show CDR1 as SQVTM and CDR2 as ANQGSEA. J lost 1 base, V lost 7 bases, and 7 bases had no gene match. The CDR3 has 14 amino acids. The J gene is TRBJ1-1, the V gene TRBV29-1, with 9 bases matching TRBD1. The source is a female donor in good health and CMV-seronegative. The specimen sequenced was PBMCs. In DNA form, the CDR3 reads TGCAGCGGATCGACAGGGGGAGGGAACACTGAAGCTTTCTTT. It codes for CSGSTGGGNTEAFF.